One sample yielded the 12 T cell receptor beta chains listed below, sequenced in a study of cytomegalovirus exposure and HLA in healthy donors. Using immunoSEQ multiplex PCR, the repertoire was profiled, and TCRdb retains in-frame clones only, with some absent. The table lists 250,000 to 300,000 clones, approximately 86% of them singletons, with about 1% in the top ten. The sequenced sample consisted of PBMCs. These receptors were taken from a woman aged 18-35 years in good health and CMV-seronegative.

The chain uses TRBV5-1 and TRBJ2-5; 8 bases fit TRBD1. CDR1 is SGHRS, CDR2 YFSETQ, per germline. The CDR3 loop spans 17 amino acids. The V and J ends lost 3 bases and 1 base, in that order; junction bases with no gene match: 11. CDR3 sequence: CASSSSVIGTGQETQYF. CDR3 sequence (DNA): TGCGCCAGCAGCTCCTCAGTCATAGGGACAGGCCAAGAGACCCAGTACTTC.

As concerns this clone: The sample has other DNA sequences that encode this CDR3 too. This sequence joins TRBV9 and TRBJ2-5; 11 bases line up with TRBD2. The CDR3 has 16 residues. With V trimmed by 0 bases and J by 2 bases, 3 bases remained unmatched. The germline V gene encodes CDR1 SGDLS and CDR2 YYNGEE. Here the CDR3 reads CASSVGLAGGQETQYF. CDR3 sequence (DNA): TGTGCCAGCAGCGTAGGTCTAGCGGGGGGTCAAGAGACCCAGTACTTC.

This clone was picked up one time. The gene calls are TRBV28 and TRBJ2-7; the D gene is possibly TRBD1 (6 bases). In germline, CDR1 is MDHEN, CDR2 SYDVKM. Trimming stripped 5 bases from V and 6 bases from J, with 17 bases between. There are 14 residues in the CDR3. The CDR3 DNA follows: TGTGCCAGCAGTGGACTGGGACAAGTTCCCGAGCAGTACTTC. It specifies CASSGLGQVPEQYF.

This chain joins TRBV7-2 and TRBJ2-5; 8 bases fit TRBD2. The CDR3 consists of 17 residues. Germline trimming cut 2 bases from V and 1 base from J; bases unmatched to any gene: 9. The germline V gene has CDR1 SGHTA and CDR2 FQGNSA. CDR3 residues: CASSLSPSGSSQETQYF. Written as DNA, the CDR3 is TGTGCCAGCAGCTTAAGTCCGAGCGGGAGTTCCCAAGAGACCCAGTACTTC.

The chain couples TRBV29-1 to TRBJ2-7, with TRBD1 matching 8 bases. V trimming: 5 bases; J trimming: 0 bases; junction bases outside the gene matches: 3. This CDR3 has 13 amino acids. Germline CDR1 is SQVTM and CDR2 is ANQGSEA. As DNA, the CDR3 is TGCAGCGTTCGGACAGGGACCTCCTACGAGCAGTACTTC. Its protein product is CSVRTGTSYEQYF.

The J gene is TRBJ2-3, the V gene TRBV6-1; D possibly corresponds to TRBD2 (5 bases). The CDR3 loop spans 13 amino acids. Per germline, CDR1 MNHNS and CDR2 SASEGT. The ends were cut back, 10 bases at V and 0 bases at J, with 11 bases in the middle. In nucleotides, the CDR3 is TGTGCCACAAGAGGGCTCAGCACAGATACGCAGTATTTT. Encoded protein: CATRGLSTDTQYF.

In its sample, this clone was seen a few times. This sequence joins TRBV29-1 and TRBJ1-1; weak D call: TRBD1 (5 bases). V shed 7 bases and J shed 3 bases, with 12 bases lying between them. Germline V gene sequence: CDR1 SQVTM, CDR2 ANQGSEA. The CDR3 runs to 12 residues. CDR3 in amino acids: CSGDWGYTEAFF. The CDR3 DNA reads TGCAGCGGGGACTGGGGATACACTGAAGCTTTCTTT.

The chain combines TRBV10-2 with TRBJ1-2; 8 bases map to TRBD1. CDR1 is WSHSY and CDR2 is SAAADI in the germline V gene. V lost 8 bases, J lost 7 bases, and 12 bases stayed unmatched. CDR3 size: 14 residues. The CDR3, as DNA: TGCGCCAGCCAATCTGAAACAGGGGGTGCTGGCTACACCTTC. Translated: CASQSETGGAGYTF.

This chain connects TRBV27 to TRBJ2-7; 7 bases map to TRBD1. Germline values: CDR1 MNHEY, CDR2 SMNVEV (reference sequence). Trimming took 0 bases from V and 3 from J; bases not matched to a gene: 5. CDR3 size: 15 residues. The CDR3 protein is CASSLSGDRDYEQYF. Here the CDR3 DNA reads TGTGCCAGCAGTTTATCGGGAGACAGGGACTACGAGCAGTACTTC.

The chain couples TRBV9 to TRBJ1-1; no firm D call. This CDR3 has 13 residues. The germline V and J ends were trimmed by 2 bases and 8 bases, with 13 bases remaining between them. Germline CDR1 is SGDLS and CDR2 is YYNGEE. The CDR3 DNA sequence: TGTGCCAGCAGCGTTACGTGGACTCGGGAAGCTTTCTTT. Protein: CASSVTWTREAFF.

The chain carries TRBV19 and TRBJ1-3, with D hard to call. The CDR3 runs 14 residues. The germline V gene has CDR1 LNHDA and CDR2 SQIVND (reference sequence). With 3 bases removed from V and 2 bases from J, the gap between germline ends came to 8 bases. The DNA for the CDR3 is TGTGCCAGTAGTATCACCGGGACTGGAAACACCATATATTTT. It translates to CASSITGTGNTIYF.

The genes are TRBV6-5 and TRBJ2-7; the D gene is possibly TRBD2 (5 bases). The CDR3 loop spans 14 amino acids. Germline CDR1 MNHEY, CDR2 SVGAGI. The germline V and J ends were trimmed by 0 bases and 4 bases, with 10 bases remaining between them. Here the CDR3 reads CASSYSSRTYEQYF. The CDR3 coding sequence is TGTGCCAGCAGTTACTCCAGTAGGACTTACGAGCAGTACTTC.